This T cell receptor beta chain was sequenced in a study of naive CD8 T cells in extremely preterm neonates. Study outcomes and limitations: Preterm CDR3s were shorter than older groups', with fewer N additions and less trimming.

The assay was immunoSEQ multiplex PCR, and TCRdb's table has in-frame clones only and misses some. The table includes 7,300 or so clones, approximately 90% detected once. Without labor or membrane rupture, elective cesareans at about 35-43 weeks supplied term cord blood. Worth noting for this clone: Its antigen is currently unknown.

The CDR3 has 11 amino acids. The V end lost 7 bases, the J end lost 4 bases, and 6 bases lay between the germline ends. Germline CDR1 and CDR2: SGDLS and YYNGEE. This rearrangement joins TRBV9 to TRBJ1-5; D may be TRBD1 (6 bases). The source of this sequence is a newborn in good health. Source material: naive CD8+ T cells from cord blood. The DNA for the CDR3 is TGTGCCAGCGGACAGAATCAGCCCCAGCATTTT. This gives the protein CASGQNQPQHF.